The 5 T cell receptor beta chains below all came from one sample that was sequenced in a study of blood T cell repertoires in COVID-19. Only in-frame clones appear in the TCRdb table, and some are missing; sequencing was by immunoSEQ multiplex PCR. In the table there are roughly 110,000 clones, 60% to 80% of which are singletons. Sequenced input: peripheral blood. Receptors originate from a human donor with acute or convalescent COVID-19. The donor label of this sample is uncertain.

CDR3 protein: CSVEDRPGVGPRGYTF. DNA of the CDR3: TGCAGCGTTGAAGATCGGCCAGGGGTCGGACCGAGAGGCTACACCTTC. V and J are TRBV29-1 and TRBJ1-2, with D perhaps matching TRBD1 (6 bases). V shed 0 bases and J shed 8 bases, with 22 bases lying between them. The CDR3 spans 16 residues. Germline V gene data show CDR1 as SQVTM and CDR2 as ANQGSEA.

The sample holds one count of this clone. The chain employs TRBV6-5 and TRBJ2-5, with 8 bases that match TRBD2. Germline CDR1 is MNHEY and CDR2 is SVGAGI. After removal of 2 bases from V and 5 bases from J, the junction contained 10 bases not matched to a gene. There are 16 residues in the CDR3. The DNA for the CDR3 is TGTGCCAGCAGTTACCTCTTAAGCGGGGGTCTTGAGACCCAGTACTTC. It is translated as CASSYLLSGGLETQYF.

The J gene is TRBJ2-1, the V gene TRBV7-9; D is uncertain. Germline V gives CDR1 SEHNR, CDR2 FQNEAQ (reference sequence). This CDR3 has 13 amino acids. With 4 bases removed from V and 8 bases from J, the gap between germline ends came to 12 bases. Written as DNA, the CDR3 is TGTGCCAGCAGCTATACAAAGTCGCATGAGCAGTTCTTC. Encoded protein: CASSYTKSHEQFF. The full variable domain, in which reference TRBV7-9 and TRBJ2-1 provide the parts outside the CDR3, is DTGVSQNPRHKITKRGQNVTFRCDPISEHNRLYWYRQTLGQGPEFLTYFQNEAQLEKSRLLSDRFSAERPKGSFSTLEIQRTEQGDSAMYLCASSYTKSHEQFFGPGTRLTVL.

The chain has TRBV3-1 (or the pseudogene TRBV3-2) and TRBJ1-1; D may be TRBD1 (5 bases). Trimming left V 6 bases short and J 1 base short, with 12 bases between. The CDR3 contains 14 residues. The germline CDR1 and CDR2 sequences are LGHDT and YNNKEL (reference sequence). The CDR3 sequence is CASSPDRRNTEAFF. In nucleotides, the CDR3 is TGTGCCAGCAGTCCCGACAGAAGGAACACTGAAGCTTTCTTT.

V usage is TRBV28 and J usage is TRBJ1-5; D not certain. This CDR3 is 17 amino acids long. V was shortened by 1 base and J by 6 bases, with 19 bases between the two germline ends. Germline V gives CDR1 MDHEN, CDR2 SYDVKM. CDR3 sequence: CASSLSWAGGLGQPQHF. The CDR3 nucleotides are TGTGCCAGCAGTTTATCGTGGGCCGGAGGCCTAGGTCAGCCCCAGCATTTT.